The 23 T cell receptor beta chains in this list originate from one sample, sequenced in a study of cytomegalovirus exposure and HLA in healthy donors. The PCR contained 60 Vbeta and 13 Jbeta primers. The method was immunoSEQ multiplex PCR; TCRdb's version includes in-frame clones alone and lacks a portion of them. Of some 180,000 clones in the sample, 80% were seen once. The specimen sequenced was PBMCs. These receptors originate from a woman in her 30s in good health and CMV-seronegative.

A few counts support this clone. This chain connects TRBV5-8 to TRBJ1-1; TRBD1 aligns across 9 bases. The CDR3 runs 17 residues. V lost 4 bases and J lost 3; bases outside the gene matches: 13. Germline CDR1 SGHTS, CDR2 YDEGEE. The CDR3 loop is CASSRLRGTGWHTEAFF. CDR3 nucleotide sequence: TGTGCCAGCAGCCGCCTCCGCGGGACAGGGTGGCACACTGAAGCTTTCTTT.

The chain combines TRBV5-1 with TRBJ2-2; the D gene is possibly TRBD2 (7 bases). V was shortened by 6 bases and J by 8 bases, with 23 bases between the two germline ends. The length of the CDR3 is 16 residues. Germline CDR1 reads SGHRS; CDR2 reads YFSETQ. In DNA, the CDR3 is TGCGCCAGCACCGAGCAGCCCTCCGGGGGGCAAGGGGAGCTGTTTTTT. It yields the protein CASTEQPSGGQGELFF.

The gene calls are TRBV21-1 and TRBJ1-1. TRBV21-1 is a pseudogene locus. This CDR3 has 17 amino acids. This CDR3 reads CASSPHPNLGGDTEAFF. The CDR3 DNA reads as TGTGCCAGCAGCCCCCACCCCAACTTGGGGGGGGACACTGAAGCTTTCTTT.

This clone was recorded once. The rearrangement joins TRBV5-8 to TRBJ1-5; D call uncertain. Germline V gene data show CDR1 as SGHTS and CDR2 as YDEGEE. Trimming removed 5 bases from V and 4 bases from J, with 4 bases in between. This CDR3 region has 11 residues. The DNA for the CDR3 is TGTGCCAGCAGTTCAAATCAGCCCCAGCATTTT. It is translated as CASSSNQPQHF.

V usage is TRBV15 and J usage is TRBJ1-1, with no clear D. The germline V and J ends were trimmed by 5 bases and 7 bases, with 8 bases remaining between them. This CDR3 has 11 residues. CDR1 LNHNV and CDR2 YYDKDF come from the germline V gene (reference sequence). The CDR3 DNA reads TGTGCCACCAGCGTGGAGGGTGAAGCTTTCTTT. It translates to CATSVEGEAFF.

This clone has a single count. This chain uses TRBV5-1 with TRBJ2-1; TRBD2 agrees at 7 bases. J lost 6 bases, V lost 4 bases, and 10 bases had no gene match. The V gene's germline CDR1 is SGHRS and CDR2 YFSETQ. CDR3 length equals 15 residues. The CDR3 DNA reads TGCGCCAGCAGCGCTGGAGGGACTACGCTCAATGAGCAGTTCTTC. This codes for CASSAGGTTLNEQFF.

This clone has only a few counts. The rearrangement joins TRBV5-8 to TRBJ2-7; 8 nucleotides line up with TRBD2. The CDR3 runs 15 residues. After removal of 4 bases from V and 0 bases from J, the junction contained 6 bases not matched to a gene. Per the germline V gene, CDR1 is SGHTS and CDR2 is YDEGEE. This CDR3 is CASSPGGHSSYEQYF. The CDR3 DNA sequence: TGTGCCAGCAGCCCGGGGGGGCATAGCTCCTACGAGCAGTACTTC.

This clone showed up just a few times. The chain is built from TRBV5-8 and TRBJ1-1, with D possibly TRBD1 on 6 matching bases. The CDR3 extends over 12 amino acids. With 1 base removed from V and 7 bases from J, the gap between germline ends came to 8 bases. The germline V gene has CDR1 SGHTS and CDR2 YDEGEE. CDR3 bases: TGTGCCAGCAGCTTGACAGGGATTGAAGCTTTCTTT. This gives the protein CASSLTGIEAFF. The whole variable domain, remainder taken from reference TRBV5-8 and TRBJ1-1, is EAGVTQSPTHLIKTRGQQATLRCSPISGHTSVYWYQQALGLGLQFLLWYDEGEERNRGNFPPRFSGRQFPNYSSELNVNALELEDSALYLCASSLTGIEAFFGQGTRLTVV.

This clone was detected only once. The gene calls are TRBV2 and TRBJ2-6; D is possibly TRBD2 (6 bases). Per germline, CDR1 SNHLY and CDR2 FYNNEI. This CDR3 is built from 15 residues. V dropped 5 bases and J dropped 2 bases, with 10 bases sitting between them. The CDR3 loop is CASSSGATGANVLTF. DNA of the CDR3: TGTGCCAGCAGTTCGGGAGCGACTGGGGCCAACGTCCTGACTTTC.

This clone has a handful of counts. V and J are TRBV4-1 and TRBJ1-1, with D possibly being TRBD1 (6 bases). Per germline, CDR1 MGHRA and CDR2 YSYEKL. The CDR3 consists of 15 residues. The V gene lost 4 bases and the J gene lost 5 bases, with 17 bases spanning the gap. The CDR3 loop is CASSLPVGASTEAFF. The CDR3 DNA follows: TGCGCCAGCAGCCTCCCAGTGGGGGCGAGTACTGAAGCTTTCTTT.

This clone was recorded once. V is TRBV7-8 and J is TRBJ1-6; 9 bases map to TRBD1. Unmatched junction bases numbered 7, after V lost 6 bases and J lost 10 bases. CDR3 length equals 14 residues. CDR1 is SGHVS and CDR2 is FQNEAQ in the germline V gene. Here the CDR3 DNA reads TGTGCCAGCAGGTCGGGACAGGGTAAATCACCCCTCCACTTT. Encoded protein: CASRSGQGKSPLHF.

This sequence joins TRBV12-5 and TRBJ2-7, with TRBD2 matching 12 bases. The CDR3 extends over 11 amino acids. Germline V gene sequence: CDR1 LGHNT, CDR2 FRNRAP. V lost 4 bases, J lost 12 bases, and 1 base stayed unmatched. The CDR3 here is CASGSGLAGYF. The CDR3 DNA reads TGTGCTAGTGGTTCGGGACTAGCGGGGTACTTC.

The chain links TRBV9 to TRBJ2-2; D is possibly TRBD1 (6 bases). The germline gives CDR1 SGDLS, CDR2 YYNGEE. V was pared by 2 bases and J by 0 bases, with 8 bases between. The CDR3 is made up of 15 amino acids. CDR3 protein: CASSVTGTNTGELFF. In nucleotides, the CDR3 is TGTGCCAGCAGCGTGACAGGAACGAACACCGGGGAGCTGTTTTTT.

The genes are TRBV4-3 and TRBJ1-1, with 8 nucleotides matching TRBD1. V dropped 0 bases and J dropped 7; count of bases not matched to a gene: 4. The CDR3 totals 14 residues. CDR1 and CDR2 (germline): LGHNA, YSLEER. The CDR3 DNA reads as TGCGCCAGCAGCCAAGAGGACAGGGATATTGAAGCTTTCTTT. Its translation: CASSQEDRDIEAFF.

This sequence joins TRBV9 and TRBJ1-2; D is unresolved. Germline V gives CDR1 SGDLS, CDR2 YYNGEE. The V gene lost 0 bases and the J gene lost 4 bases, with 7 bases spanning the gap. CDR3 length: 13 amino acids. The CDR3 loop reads CASSVGVGYGYTF. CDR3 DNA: TGTGCCAGCAGCGTAGGAGTTGGCTATGGCTACACCTTC.

In nucleotides, the CDR3 is TGTGCCACCAGCAACGACAGGTTTGCAACTAATGAAAAACTGTTTTTT. Protein: CATSNDRFATNEKLFF. V and J are TRBV15 and TRBJ1-4; D possibly corresponds to TRBD1 (6 bases). CDR1 LNHNV and CDR2 YYDKDF come from the germline V gene (reference sequence). V shed 4 bases and J shed 0 bases, with 12 bases lying between them. There are 16 residues in the CDR3. Supplemented by reference TRBV15 and TRBJ1-4, the full variable domain reads DAMVIQNPRYQVTQFGKPVTLSCSQTLNHNVMYWYQQKSSQAPKLLFHYYDKDFNNEADTPDNFQSRRPNTSFCFLDIRSPGLGDTAMYLCATSNDRFATNEKLFFGSGTQLSVL.

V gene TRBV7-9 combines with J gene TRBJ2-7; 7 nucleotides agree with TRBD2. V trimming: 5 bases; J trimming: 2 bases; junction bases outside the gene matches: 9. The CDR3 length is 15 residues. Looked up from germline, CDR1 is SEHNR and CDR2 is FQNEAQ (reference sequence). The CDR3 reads CASSPHTSAAYEQYF. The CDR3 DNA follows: TGTGCCAGCAGCCCCCACACTAGCGCTGCCTACGAGCAGTACTTC. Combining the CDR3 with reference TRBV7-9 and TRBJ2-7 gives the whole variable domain DTGVSQNPRHKITKRGQNVTFRCDPISEHNRLYWYRQTLGQGPEFLTYFQNEAQLEKSRLLSDRFSAERPKGSFSTLEIQRTEQGDSAMYLCASSPHTSAAYEQYFGPGTRLTVT.

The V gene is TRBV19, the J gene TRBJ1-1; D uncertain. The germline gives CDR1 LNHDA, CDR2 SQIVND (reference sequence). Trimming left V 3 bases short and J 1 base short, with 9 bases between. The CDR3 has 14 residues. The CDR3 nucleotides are TGTGCCAGTAGTATCATGACTGGGAACACTGAAGCTTTCTTT. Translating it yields CASSIMTGNTEAFF.

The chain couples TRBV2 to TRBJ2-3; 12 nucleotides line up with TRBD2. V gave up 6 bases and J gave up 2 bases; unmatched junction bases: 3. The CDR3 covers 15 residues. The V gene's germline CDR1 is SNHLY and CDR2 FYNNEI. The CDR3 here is CASRRLAGVTDTQYF. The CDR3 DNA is TGTGCCAGCAGGCGACTAGCGGGGGTCACAGATACGCAGTATTTT.

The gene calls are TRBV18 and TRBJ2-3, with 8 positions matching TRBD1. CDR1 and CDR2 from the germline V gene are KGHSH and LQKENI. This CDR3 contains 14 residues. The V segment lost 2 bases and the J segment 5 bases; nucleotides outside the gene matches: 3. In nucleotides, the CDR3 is TGTGCCAGCTCACCAACACAGGGGGGAGATACGCAGTATTTT. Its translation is CASSPTQGGDTQYF.

This chain's CDR3 is CASSLQGTVASYEQYF. DNA for the CDR3: TGTGCCAGTAGTTTGCAAGGGACAGTAGCTTCCTACGAGCAGTACTTC. The chain links TRBV19 to TRBJ2-7; 7 bases fit TRBD1. Looked up from germline, CDR1 is LNHDA and CDR2 is SQIVND (reference sequence). J gave up 1 base and V 5 bases, and 11 bases lay outside the gene matches. The CDR3 spans 16 residues.

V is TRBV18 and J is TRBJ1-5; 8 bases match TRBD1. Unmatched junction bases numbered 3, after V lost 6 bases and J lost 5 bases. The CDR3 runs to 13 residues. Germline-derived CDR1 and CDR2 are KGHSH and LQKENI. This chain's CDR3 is CASSSGGDQPQHF. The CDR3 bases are TGTGCCAGCTCGTCAGGGGGCGATCAGCCCCAGCATTTT.

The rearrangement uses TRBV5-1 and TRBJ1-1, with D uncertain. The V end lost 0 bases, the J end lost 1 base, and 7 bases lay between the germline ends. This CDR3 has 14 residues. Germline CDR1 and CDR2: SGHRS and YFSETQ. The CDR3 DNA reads TGCGCCAGCAGCTTGGGGTGGCAGAACACTGAAGCTTTCTTT. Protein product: CASSLGWQNTEAFF. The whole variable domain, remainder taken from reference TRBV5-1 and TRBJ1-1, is KAGVTQTPRYLIKTRGQQVTLSCSPISGHRSVSWYQQTPGQGLQFLFEYFSETQRNKGNFPGRFSGRQFSNSRSEMNVSTLELGDSALYLCASSLGWQNTEAFFGQGTRLTVV.